The subject of this entry is one T cell receptor (beta chain). The sample originates from a study of blood T cell repertoires in COVID-19. Study details: Sites across the United States, Italy and Spain contributed samples from acute and convalescent COVID-19.

TCRdb's table, derived via immunoSEQ multiplex PCR, lists solely in-frame clones and lacks some. The sample lists a few hundred thousand clones, roughly 86% occurring once. This TCR was sampled from a woman aged 30 to 39 who had recovered from COVID-19. Sequencing used PBMCs or T cells enriched from blood (not recorded which).

The CDR3 sequence is CAISVGGAQPQHF. The CDR3 region has the DNA TGTGCCATCAGTGTTGGGGGGGCGCAGCCCCAGCATTTT. The gene calls are TRBV10-3 and TRBJ1-5; possibly TRBD1 for D (6 bases). The CDR3 has 13 amino acids. The germline V gene has CDR1 ENHRY and CDR2 SYGVKD. V lost 4 bases, J lost 7 bases, and 11 bases lay in between.